Below are 3 T cell receptor beta chains sequenced from a single sample in a study of tumor-infiltrating lymphocytes in primary liver carcinoma. The researchers obtained blood RNA from unsorted whole blood and also extracted germline DNA. Total RNA amounting to around 450 ng was the source from which TCR beta cDNA was made with a constant-region primer. Three rounds of nested multiplex PCR with slightly modified ARM-PCR produced TCR beta libraries. Investigators reported that the first two PCR rounds, at 9 to 11 cycles each, used TRBV1-TRBV30 forward primers with a C-beta reverse primer. MiXCR, applied by TCRdb to the multiplex PCR reads, yields one record per CDR3 protein. The repertoire holds approximately 330,000 distinct CDR3 sequences, with around three fifths as singletons. Source material: peripheral blood. The source is a middle-aged man with primary liver carcinoma and hepatitis B virus infection.

On this clonotype: This may be a read error: a much more frequent sequence differs by one nucleotide. This chain links TRBV12-3 or TRBV12-4 with TRBJ1-5; TRBD1 matches 8 bases. Unmatched junction bases numbered 6, after V lost 4 bases and J lost 1 base. The length of the CDR3 is 16 residues. CDR3 loop: CASSSSTGGSNQPQHF. The CDR3 DNA sequence: TGTGCCAGCAGTTCAAGTACAGGGGGAAGCAATCAGCCCCAGCATTTT.

This clonotype was seen ten or more times. J is TRBJ1-6 and V is TRBV4-1, with D possibly TRBD1 on 5 matching bases. This CDR3 contains 14 residues. Looked up from germline, CDR1 is MGHRA and CDR2 is YSYEKL. V lost 4 bases, J lost 9 bases, and 13 bases lay in between. The CDR3 loop reads CASSPPGGSSPLHF. CDR3 in DNA: TGCGCCAGCAGCCCTCCCGGGGGAAGTTCACCCCTCCACTTT.

About this clonotype: The junction shows a germline mismatch at one end, possibly a read error. The gene calls are TRBV14 and TRBJ2-7; the D is unclear. The CDR3 length is 14 residues. CDR1 SGHDN and CDR2 FVKESK come from the germline V gene. CDR3 sequence reads: CASNQESGWSEQYF. CDR3 nucleotide sequence: TGTGCCAGCAACCAAGAGTCCGGGTGGTCCGAGCAGTACTTC. The variable domain in full, with the rest retrieved from reference TRBV14 and TRBJ2-7, is EAGVTQFPSHSVIEKGQTVTLRCDPISGHDNLYWYRRVMGKEIKFLLHFVKESKQDESGMPNNRFLAERTGGTYSTLKVQPAELEDSGVYFCASNQESGWSEQYFGPGTRLTVT.